This is a list of T cell receptor beta chains from one sample in a study of blood T cell repertoires in COVID-19. The table came from immunoSEQ multiplex PCR; TCRdb's copy has only in-frame clones and leaves some out. This table has around 140,000 clones, 75% to 90% appearing once. The sequenced sample consisted of peripheral blood. The receptors stem from a man aged 50-60 years with active or convalescent COVID-19. Each CDR3 is given with its conserved first and last residue. The D gene is left open where the match is weak. Expanded clones get a size class; other rows say once, few or many, or leave the size out.

TRBJ2-5 - TRBV7-2 once 15 TGTGCCAGCAGCTTAGTGCGGGGGCCCCAAGAGACCCAGTACTTC CASSLVRGPQETQYF
TRBJ2-1 TRBD2 TRBV5-4 once 16 TGTGCCAGCAGCTCTCCACTAGCGGGAGAGAACAATGAGCAGTTCTTC CASSSPLAGENNEQFF
TRBJ2-2 TRBD2 TRBV5-1 - 16 TGCGCCAGCAGCTTATATCGGGGGGGCTCCGTCGGGGAGCTGTTTTTT CASSLYRGGSVGELFF
TRBJ1-4 TRBD1 TRBV24-1 - 15 TGTGCCACCAGTGATACCCGGACAGGGGATGAAAAACTGTTTTTT CATSDTRTGDEKLFF
TRBJ2-7 TRBD1 TRBV19 - 13 TGTGCCAGTAGCGACAGGGCCTCCTACGAGCAGTACTTC CASSDRASYEQYF
TRBJ2-3 TRBD2 TRBV4-1 - 18 TGCGCCAGCAGCCCGAAACTGATTAGCGGGGGGGCTGGAGATACGCAGTATTTT CASSPKLISGGAGDTQYF
TRBJ1-3 TRBD1 TRBV3-1/TRBV3-2 - 17 TGTGCCAGCAGCCTTCCTCTACAGGGGACATACGGAAACACCATATATTTT CASSLPLQGTYGNTIYF
TRBJ2-1 TRBD1 TRBV9 - 14 TGTGCCAGCAGCGTACTTGGACAGGTGAATGAGCAGTTCTTC CASSVLGQVNEQFF
TRBJ2-4 TRBD2 TRBV19 - 18 TGTGCCAGTACCCCTACTAGCGGGAGTGGCGCGGGCAAAAACATTCAGTACTTC CASTPTSGSGAGKNIQYF
TRBJ2-1 - TRBV5-4 - 17 TGTGCCAGCAGCCTAGACCCCCGTTCCGGCTCCTACAATGAGCAGTTCTTC CASSLDPRSGSYNEQFF
TRBJ1-1 TRBD1 TRBV19 - 15 TGTGCCAGTAGGACCGGGACAGGGAGGATTCCTGAAGCTTTCTTT CASRTGTGRIPEAFF
TRBJ2-1 TRBD2 TRBV7-7 - 16 TGTGCCAGCAGCTTAGTAGCGGGAGTATCCTACAATGAGCAGTTCTTC CASSLVAGVSYNEQFF
TRBJ2-1 - TRBV28 - 11 TGTGCCAGCACTCGCTACAATGAGCAGTTCTTC CASTRYNEQFF
TRBJ2-1 TRBD2 TRBV28 once 14 TGTGCCGCGGCGCGTCTAGCGGTTTACAATGAGCAGTTCTTC CAAARLAVYNEQFF
TRBJ1-4 - TRBV6-5 - 11 TGTGCCAGCAGACAGAATGAAAAACTGTTTTTT CASRQNEKLFF
TRBJ2-1 TRBD2 TRBV5-4 few 16 TGTGCCAGCAGCTTTCCCGGGGGGATAGAGTACAATGAGCAGTTCTTC CASSFPGGIEYNEQFF
TRBJ2-7 TRBD1 TRBV5-4 - 14 TGTGCCAGCAGCCCGGGACAGGGCAGGGACGAGCAGTACTTC CASSPGQGRDEQYF
TRBJ2-7 - TRBV10-3 - 11 TGTGCCATCACAGAGGGAGGCGAGCAGTACTTC CAITEGGEQYF
TRBJ2-2 TRBD1 TRBV4-2 - 18 TGTGCCAGCAGCCAAGATCATCCGGGACAGTTGGGGGTCGGGGAGCTGTTTTTT CASSQDHPGQLGVGELFF
TRBJ2-6 - TRBV19 - 16 TGTGCCAGTAGTATGCAGAAGATCCCTGGGGCCAACGTCCTGACTTTC CASSMQKIPGANVLTF
TRBJ1-2 TRBD1 TRBV12-3/TRBV12-4 - 13 TGTGCCAGCAGTTTAACAGGGGCGGGTGGCTACACCTTC CASSLTGAGGYTF
TRBJ2-7 - TRBV2 - 12 TGTGCCAGCCGGGATAACAGACACGAGCAGTACTTC CASRDNRHEQYF
TRBJ1-4 - TRBV6-6 - 16 TGTGCCAGCAGTTACTCGGGGAGCGGCAGTAATGAAAAACTGTTTTTT CASSYSGSGSNEKLFF
TRBJ2-1 - TRBV7-8 - 13 TGTGCCAGCTTTGGTCGGGGGTACAATGAGCAGTTCTTC CASFGRGYNEQFF
TRBJ1-6 - TRBV7-2 once 16 TGTGCCAGCAGCTCCCGAATGGAGGGGAGGAATTCACCCCTCCACTTT CASSSRMEGRNSPLHF
TRBJ1-1 TRBD1 TRBV18 - 14 TGTGCCAGCTCACCTCTACAGGGGGACACTGAAGCTTTCTTT CASSPLQGDTEAFF
TRBJ2-7 TRBD1 TRBV19 - 15 TGTGCCAGTAGTACCAGTTGGACAGGGGGCTACGAGCAGTACTTC CASSTSWTGGYEQYF
TRBJ2-7 TRBD1 TRBV7-2 - 14 TGTGCCAGCAGCTCAGGGGGCAGCTCCTACGAGCAGTACTTC CASSSGGSSYEQYF
TRBJ2-3 TRBD2 TRBV5-1 - 14 TGCGCCAGCAGACGGGAGGGCCTGTGGGATACGCAGTATTTT CASRREGLWDTQYF
TRBJ2-2 - TRBV9 - 16 TGTGCCAGCAGCGTAAGGGGTCGGGCGAACACCGGGGAGCTGTTTTTT CASSVRGRANTGELFF
TRBJ1-1 - TRBV9 - 13 TGTGCCAGCAGCGTAGCCGGGAGGACTGAAGCTTTCTTT CASSVAGRTEAFF
TRBJ1-4 TRBD1 TRBV7-2 few 15 TGTGCCAGCAGCCCCGACAGGGGGGGGAATGAAAAACTGTTTTTT CASSPDRGGNEKLFF
TRBJ1-6 TRBD1 TRBV3-1/TRBV3-2 - 15 TGTGCCAGCAGCCAACGGACAGGGGATAATTCACCCCTCCACTTT CASSQRTGDNSPLHF
TRBJ1-2 - TRBV2 - 13 TGTGCCAGCAGTGAAGGACAGGACTATGGCTACACCTTC CASSEGQDYGYTF
TRBJ1-4 - TRBV6-5 - 15 TGTGCCAGCAGTTACTCGGGGCAGGGGTTCGAAAAACTGTTTTTT CASSYSGQGFEKLFF
TRBJ1-4 - TRBV30 once 14 TGTGCCTGGAGTATGGCAGCGTTAAATGAAAAACTGTTTTTT CAWSMAALNEKLFF
TRBJ2-1 - TRBV2 - 14 TGTGCCAGCAGTCGGGGACTCCAGTACAATGAGCAGTTCTTC CASSRGLQYNEQFF
TRBJ1-5 - TRBV6-5 once 13 TGTGCCAGCGCAGCGAACCGAAATCAGCCCCAGCATTTT CASAANRNQPQHF
TRBJ2-1 TRBD2 TRBV7-2 - 17 TGTGCCAGCAGCTTAGATTCTTTAGCGGGTCTCTACAATGAGCAGTTCTTC CASSLDSLAGLYNEQFF
TRBJ2-1 TRBD2 TRBV19 - 16 TGTGCCAGTAGTATAGGGACTAGCGGGAGGTTGAATGAGCAGTTCTTC CASSIGTSGRLNEQFF
TRBJ2-3 TRBD2 TRBV5-1 - 15 TGCGCCAGCAGCTTGGCGGGGACTAGCGCAGATACGCAGTATTTT CASSLAGTSADTQYF
TRBJ1-1 - TRBV5-1 - 15 TGCGCCAGCAGCTTGGTTGGGGGCGGTGACACTGAAGCTTTCTTT CASSLVGGGDTEAFF
TRBJ1-4 - TRBV14 - 14 TGTGCCAGCAGCCAAGATATATCCGGGGAAAAACTGTTTTTT CASSQDISGEKLFF
TRBJ2-7 - TRBV28 once 14 TGTGCCAGCACCCGGTCGGCGGGATGGTACGAGCAGTACTTC CASTRSAGWYEQYF
TRBJ2-7 TRBD1 TRBV29-1 - 14 TGCAGCGTTAGGACCGGGACAGGGCGAAACGAGCAGTACTTC CSVRTGTGRNEQYF
TRBJ2-1 TRBD1 TRBV11-3 - 15 TGTGCCAGCAGCTTTACACAGGGGCCCTACAATGAGCAGTTCTTC CASSFTQGPYNEQFF
TRBJ2-1 TRBD2 TRBV28 - 14 TGTGCCGGCAGTTTACGGCTAGCGGTCAATGAGCAGTTCTTC CAGSLRLAVNEQFF
TRBJ1-4 TRBD1 TRBV3-1/TRBV3-2 - 15 TGTGCCAGCAGCCCAAGCGACAGGGGCCGTGAAAAACTGTTTTTT CASSPSDRGREKLFF
TRBJ2-5 - TRBV11-2 - 13 TGTGCCAGCAGCTTAGGGGGCAAAGAGACCCAGTACTTC CASSLGGKETQYF
TRBJ2-1 TRBD2 TRBV7-2 - 17 TGTGCCAGCAGCTTAGAAGCGGGGGGCGGCTCCTACAATGAGCAGTTCTTC CASSLEAGGGSYNEQFF
TRBJ1-1 - TRBV6-5 - 11 TGTGCCAGCAGCCGGGACAACCAAGCTTTCTTT CASSRDNQAFF
TRBJ2-1 TRBD2 TRBV4-2 - 17 TGTGCCAGCAGCCAACCTCCTAGCGGGGGGGCTTTCCATGAGCAGTTCTTC CASSQPPSGGAFHEQFF
TRBJ1-5 - TRBV18 - 14 TGTGCCAGCTCACAGACAGAAAGCAATCAGCCCCAGCATTTT CASSQTESNQPQHF